This section outlines one TCR beta chain sequence together with its context. The clone's antigen remains unknown. Qualities for individual bases were not recorded, and no much larger clone is one base off. The sample belongs to a study of CD8 T cells in Susac syndrome (dated by TCRdb to about 2019). General notes on the study: Repertoire sequencing was used to test whether CD8+ T cell activation and differentiation in Susac syndrome was antigen driven. Results and caveats for the whole study, not just this receptor: The study acknowledged that relatively few individuals were included in the TCR sequencing and HLA analysis.

The V end loses 1 base and the J end loses 4 bases, and a stretch of 13 bases separates them. The CDR3 has 15 amino acids, counting the end cysteine and phenylalanine. CDR3 DNA is the only sequence kept; it has 45 bases, read in frame from the first base. Taken from the germline V gene, the CDR1 and CDR2 loops are SGHAT and FQNNGV. Peripheral blood CD8+ and CD4+ T cells from healthy donors, Susac syndrome patients and multiple sclerosis patients were profiled by high-throughput TCR beta sequencing. Healthy donors were included as age- and sex-matched controls. Bulk CD8+ and CD4+ T cells were purified by magnetic negative isolation, whereas CD8+ TEMRA cells were enriched by FACS. Blood was drawn into EDTA tubes, processed within 24 hours, and PBMCs were isolated by density gradient centrifugation. PBMCs intended for TCR sequencing were frozen in liquid nitrogen and were later thawed in a 37 degrees C water bath. Purity of sorted or isolated CD4+, CD8+ and CD8+ TEMRA cells was at least 90%.

RNA was extracted using the RNeasy kit, and roughly 0.45 to 1 ug of the RNA was reverse transcribed with random hexamers. The immunoSEQ multiplex PCR assay, which covers 54 Vbeta and 13 Jbeta segments, was used to amplify TCR beta CDR3 regions. Bias from PCR amplification was corrected by using a synthetic template baseline for primer optimization and for computational correction. From the authors' description of their analysis: Reads were assigned to V, D and J genes according to IMGT and analyzed in immunoSEQ Analyzer, with only productive sequences retained. To calculate clonality, Shannon entropy was normalized by log2 of the number of productive unique sequences and then subtracted from one. Public and private clones were assessed among the 100 most prevalent clones of each patient and control. Clones were defined as Susac-specific when absent from the healthy and MS cohorts, from approximately 1,100 published viral clones and from other ImmuneACCESS disease sequences. TCRdb reprocessed the public reads (quality trimming at Q25 with fastp, clone calling with MiXCR) and kept in-frame beta chains. Under each unique CDR3 protein, matching rows form one entry showing the most common genes and DNA. These V and J calls are TCRdb output, not the study's own analysis. The sample contains approximately 150,000 distinct CDR3 sequences, 93% of them found a single time. More than 0.13% of the sample belongs to the ten largest clones.

The sample was CD4+ T cells from PBMCs. The clonotype was recovered from a human donor in good health. Recombination linked TRBV11-2 to TRBJ1-2, and the D gene may be TRBD1, 5 bases matching. The nucleotide sequence is given as TGTGCCAGCAGCTTAGTTGGGGCTCTAGTCTATGGCTACACCTTC. Its coded protein is CASSLVGALVYGYTF. With all but the CDR3 taken from the reference TRBV11-2 and TRBJ1-2 genes, the full variable domain is: EAGVAQSPRYKIIEKRQSVAFWCNPISGHATLYWYQQILGQGPKLLIQFQNNGVVDDSQLPKDRFSAERLKGVDSTLKIQPAKLEDSAVYLCASSLVGALVYGYTFGSGTRLTVV.